These 29 T cell receptor beta chains were all obtained from the same sample, sequenced in a study of lymphopenia after photon versus proton radiotherapy. Generated by immunoSEQ multiplex PCR, the TCRdb table keeps only in-frame clones and is missing some. The table lists 50,000 to 75,000 clones, approximately 86% of them singletons. The sample was peripheral blood, taken from a patient treated with photon-based radiotherapy. Every receptor here comes from a middle-aged man with gastric cancer.

V and J are TRBV30 and TRBJ2-2; D is possibly TRBD1 (5 bases). The CDR3 totals 16 residues. The germline CDR1 and CDR2 sequences are GTSNPN and SVGIG (reference sequence). V was clipped by 2 bases and J by 8 bases, with 21 bases between them. For the CDR3, the DNA is TGTGCCTGGAGTAGGGGAAGGAACGCCCGCCCAGGGGAGCTGTTTTTT. Translated: CAWSRGRNARPGELFF.

The chain uses TRBV7-2 and TRBJ1-2; possibly TRBD1 for D (5 bases). This CDR3 region has 15 residues. The germline V gene encodes CDR1 SGHTA and CDR2 FQGNSA. Trimming pared 5 bases from V and 4 bases from J, leaving 17 bases between. CDR3 loop: CASSPTAPFRYGYTF. DNA of the CDR3: TGTGCCAGCAGCCCGACAGCCCCGTTCCGCTATGGCTACACCTTC.

The chain joins TRBV2 to TRBJ2-1, with D tentatively TRBD2 (5 bases). CDR3 length: 14 amino acids. V lost 4 bases and J 2 bases, leaving 9 bases between the germline ends. Germline lookup yields CDR1 SNHLY and CDR2 FYNNEI. CDR3 coding DNA: TGTGCCAGCAGTGGAGGGCCTACCTACAATGAGCAGTTCTTC. This codes for CASSGGPTYNEQFF.

The V call is TRBV4-3, the J call TRBJ1-2, with D perhaps TRBD1 (5 bases). The V and J ends lost 1 base and 3 bases respectively, with 12 bases between them. This CDR3 contains 15 residues. Germline-derived CDR1 and CDR2 are LGHNA and YSLEER. The CDR3 DNA reads TGCGCCAGCAGCCAAGCTCCGGGGGAAGACTATGGCTACACCTTC. The encoded protein is CASSQAPGEDYGYTF.

In this sample, this clone turned up once. The rearrangement joins TRBV5-4 to TRBJ2-6; possibly TRBD2 for D (5 bases). Per germline, CDR1 SGHNT and CDR2 YYREEE (reference sequence). With 0 bases removed from V and 2 bases from J, the gap between germline ends came to 12 bases. This CDR3 is built from 17 residues. CDR3 in amino acids: CASSLVGLRTGANVLTF. CDR3 sequence (DNA): TGTGCCAGCAGCTTGGTTGGACTCCGAACTGGGGCCAACGTCCTGACTTTC.

This clone was detected once. The V call is TRBV30, the J call TRBJ1-6; 7 bases are shared with TRBD1. V lost 0 bases to trimming and J lost 7 bases; unmatched junction nucleotides: 9. This CDR3 is 16 amino acids long. CDR1 GTSNPN and CDR2 SVGIG come from the germline V gene (reference sequence). CDR3 residues: CAWSVVGDSLNSPLHF. The CDR3 region has the DNA TGTGCCTGGAGTGTAGTCGGGGACAGTCTAAATTCACCCCTCCACTTT. The full variable domain, its missing parts supplied by reference TRBV30 and TRBJ1-6, is SQTIHQWPATLVQPVGSPLSLECTVEGTSNPNLYWYRQAAGRGLQLLFYSVGIGQISSEVPQNLSASRPQDRQFILSSKKLLLSDSGFYLCAWSVVGDSLNSPLHFGNGTRLTVT.

This clone has just a few counts. The chain uses TRBV6-5 and TRBJ2-7; D assignment may be TRBD1 or TRBD2 (5 bases each). Trimming removed 0 bases at V and 0 bases at J, with 9 bases between. The germline gives CDR1 MNHEY, CDR2 SVGAGI. The CDR3 spans 15 residues. The CDR3 DNA is TGTGCCAGCAGTTACTCTGGGACCAGCTCCTACGAGCAGTACTTC. It yields the protein CASSYSGTSSYEQYF.

This chain links TRBV27 with TRBJ2-1; D is uncertain. Germline V gene sequence: CDR1 MNHEY, CDR2 SMNVEV (reference sequence). The CDR3 has 16 amino acids. Trimming pared 3 bases from V and 8 bases from J, leaving 20 bases between. The CDR3 region is CASSFGYQSDRDEQFF. The CDR3 coding sequence is TGTGCCAGCAGTTTCGGTTATCAATCAGATCGGGATGAGCAGTTCTTC.

The chain carries TRBV5-4 and TRBJ2-1; a weak D match, TRBD1 (5 bases). V lost 0 bases and J lost 0, with 7 bases in between. Per germline, CDR1 SGHNT and CDR2 YYREEE (reference sequence). This CDR3 region has 15 residues. The CDR3 DNA follows: TGTGCCAGCAGCTTGGACAGGCCCTCCTACAATGAGCAGTTCTTC. Translated: CASSLDRPSYNEQFF.

The chain uses TRBV29-1 and TRBJ2-7; 12 positions match TRBD1. CDR1 and CDR2 from the germline V gene are SQVTM and ANQGSEA. This CDR3 has 13 residues. The V gene end was trimmed by 6 bases and the J gene end by 7 bases; junction bases not matched to a gene: 7. CDR3 region: CSVGTGGSWEQYF. CDR3 bases: TGCAGCGTAGGGACAGGGGGCTCGTGGGAGCAGTACTTC.

V is TRBV4-2 and J is TRBJ1-1, with D maybe TRBD1 (6 bases). This CDR3 is built from 18 residues. V lost 1 base and J 3 bases, leaving 21 bases between the germline ends. From germline, CDR1 is LGHNA and CDR2 YNFKEQ. This CDR3 reads CASSQAAQGVPGDTEAFF. The CDR3 nucleotides read TGTGCCAGCAGCCAAGCTGCCCAAGGGGTGCCAGGGGACACTGAAGCTTTCTTT.

The V call is TRBV30, the J call TRBJ1-2; D gene unclear. The CDR3 length is 13 residues. Trimming pared 1 base from V and 2 bases from J, leaving 8 bases between. In germline, CDR1 is GTSNPN, CDR2 SVGIG (reference sequence). The CDR3 sequence: CAWSAGHNYGYTF. DNA for the CDR3: TGTGCCTGGAGTGCGGGCCACAACTATGGCTACACCTTC.

The chain employs TRBV2 and TRBJ2-5; no definite D call. Trimming cost V 4 bases and J 0 bases, with 6 bases left between them. In germline, CDR1 is SNHLY, CDR2 FYNNEI. This CDR3 has 13 amino acids. The CDR3 coding sequence is TGTGCCAGCAGTGGGGGAAACCAAGAGACCCAGTACTTC. Its translation is CASSGGNQETQYF.

The J gene is TRBJ2-2, the V gene TRBV11-2; TRBD2 agrees at 7 bases. There are 16 residues in the CDR3. Germline V gives CDR1 SGHAT, CDR2 FQNNGV. Germline trimming cut 5 bases from V and 1 base from J; bases unmatched to any gene: 7. In nucleotides, the CDR3 is TGTGCCAGCAGCCGTACCGGGGGGAAGAACACCGGGGAGCTGTTTTTT. Protein: CASSRTGGKNTGELFF. The whole variable domain, filled in from reference TRBV11-2 and TRBJ2-2, reads EAGVAQSPRYKIIEKRQSVAFWCNPISGHATLYWYQQILGQGPKLLIQFQNNGVVDDSQLPKDRFSAERLKGVDSTLKIQPAKLEDSAVYLCASSRTGGKNTGELFFGEGSRLTVL.

J is TRBJ1-2 and V is TRBV6-6; D gene unclear. V gave up 5 bases and J gave up 8 bases, with 9 bases separating them. The V gene's germline CDR1 is MNHNY and CDR2 SVGAGI (reference sequence). CDR3 size: 11 residues. CDR3 DNA: TGTGCCAGCAGTGGGGAGTCGGGCTACACCTTC. This sequence encodes CASSGESGYTF.

The V call is TRBV5-1, the J call TRBJ2-2, with D possibly matching TRBD1 (5 bases). V was clipped by 4 bases and J by 5 bases, with 15 bases between them. The CDR3 has 15 amino acids. The germline V gene has CDR1 SGHRS and CDR2 YFSETQ. Written as DNA, the CDR3 is TGCGCCAGCAGCCCTATACTTTCAGGGACCGGGGAGCTGTTTTTT. Translation gives CASSPILSGTGELFF.

The V call is TRBV4-3, the J call TRBJ2-1; 8 bases are shared with TRBD2. Germline lookup yields CDR1 LGHNA and CDR2 YSLEER. The CDR3 sequence is 15 residues long. The V segment lost 5 bases and the J segment 4 bases; nucleotides outside the gene matches: 7. In DNA, the CDR3 is TGCGCCAGCAGCAAGGGAGCGGGGGTGTACAATGAGCAGTTCTTC. Translated, it gives CASSKGAGVYNEQFF.

The rearrangement uses TRBV7-9 and TRBJ2-1; 10 bases align to TRBD1. There are 14 residues in the CDR3. Germline V lookup: CDR1 SEHNR, CDR2 FQNEAQ (reference sequence). The V and J ends lost 5 bases and 5 bases, in that order; junction bases with no gene match: 3. CDR3 residues: CASSRDRGHNEQFF. The CDR3 DNA sequence: TGTGCCAGCAGCCGGGACAGGGGCCACAATGAGCAGTTCTTC.

The genes are TRBV27 and TRBJ2-5; 10 positions agree with TRBD1. Trimming at V came to 2 bases and at J to 5 bases, leaving 5 bases not matched to a gene. This CDR3 comprises 15 residues. Germline loops: CDR1 MNHEY, CDR2 SMNVEV (reference sequence). CDR3 sequence reads: CASSLTRTGGETQYF. CDR3 nucleotides: TGTGCCAGCAGTTTAACCCGGACAGGGGGGGAGACCCAGTACTTC.

Worth noting for this clone: The junction differs from germline at one of its ends, possibly a read error. Other DNA sequences of this sample code for an identical CDR3. V is TRBV6-1 and J is TRBJ2-7; the D is unclear. The length of the CDR3 is 15 residues. Germline V lookup: CDR1 MNHNS, CDR2 SASEGT. The CDR3 is CASSEASAASYEQYF. The CDR3 DNA is TGCGCCAGCAGTGAAGCGAGCGCAGCTTCCTACGAGCAGTACTTC.

CDR3 residues: CASRTTAGVPNSEQFF. Here the CDR3 DNA reads TGTGCCAGCAGAACTACTGCGGGGGTCCCTAACAGTGAGCAGTTCTTC. The chain has TRBV28 and TRBJ2-1; TRBD2 matches at 7 bases. This CDR3 spans 16 amino acids. V was clipped by 6 bases and J by 9 bases; unmatched bases: 17. Germline V CDR1 and CDR2: MDHEN, SYDVKM.

This clone was seen only once. The chain carries TRBV18 and TRBJ1-2; 8 nucleotides align to TRBD1. Per the germline V gene, CDR1 is KGHSH and CDR2 is LQKENI. The CDR3 consists of 13 residues. Trimming took 6 bases from V and 3 from J; bases not matched to a gene: 3. CDR3 region: CASSQGQDYGYTF. The CDR3 nucleotides read TGTGCCAGCTCGCAGGGACAGGACTATGGCTACACCTTC.

CDR3 DNA sequence: TGTGCCAGCAGCTTAGCGCCTTCCGGGGAGCTGTTTTTT. It yields the protein CASSLAPSGELFF. The V gene is TRBV7-9, the J gene TRBJ2-2; D unclear. The CDR3 totals 13 residues. V lost 0 bases and J lost 6, with 5 bases in between. Germline V gives CDR1 SEHNR, CDR2 FQNEAQ (reference sequence).

This clone was observed once. The chain couples TRBV5-8 to TRBJ1-6; D is unclear. The length of the CDR3 is 12 residues. Germline CDR1 reads SGHTS; CDR2 reads YDEGEE. V shed 5 bases and J shed 13 bases, with 13 bases lying between them. This chain's CDR3 is CASRALIGPLHF. CDR3 nucleotides: TGTGCCAGCAGGGCCCTTATCGGCCCCCTCCACTTT.

The rearrangement joins TRBV25-1 to TRBJ1-2; D is perhaps TRBD1 (5 bases). The V gene lost 5 bases and the J gene lost 4 bases, with 11 bases spanning the gap. Germline CDR1 MGHDK, CDR2 SYGVNS. The CDR3 runs 13 residues. CDR3 protein: CASSTRQSYGYTF. Written as DNA, the CDR3 is TGTGCCAGCAGTACCCGACAGAGCTATGGCTACACCTTC.

A single count supports this clone. J is TRBJ1-5 and V is TRBV7-2, with a possible D match to TRBD1 (6 bases). Germline values: CDR1 SGHTA, CDR2 FQGNSA. The CDR3 is made up of 14 amino acids. Trimming stripped 5 bases from V and 3 bases from J, with 11 bases between. The CDR3 coding sequence is TGTGCCAGCAGCGCGGGACACGTCAATCAGCCCCAGCATTTT. Translated: CASSAGHVNQPQHF.

This chain connects TRBV11-2 to TRBJ2-2; tentatively, D is TRBD2 (5 bases). The CDR3 runs 14 residues. Trimming pared 2 bases from V and 2 bases from J, leaving 6 bases between. Germline V gene sequence: CDR1 SGHAT, CDR2 FQNNGV. Here the CDR3 DNA reads TGTGCCAGCAGCTTACGGGGTAACACCGGGGAGCTGTTTTTT. Amino acid sequence: CASSLRGNTGELFF.

This clone has only one observation. J is TRBJ1-5 and V is TRBV7-2, with D perhaps matching TRBD1 (6 bases). Trimming removed 1 base from V and 2 bases from J, with 15 bases in between. CDR3 length: 17 amino acids. Germline V lookup: CDR1 SGHTA, CDR2 FQGNSA. This CDR3 reads CASSLVAGARGNQPQHF. Written as DNA, the CDR3 is TGTGCCAGCAGCTTAGTGGCGGGGGCGAGGGGCAATCAGCCCCAGCATTTT.

The chain employs TRBV2 and TRBJ1-1; D is perhaps TRBD1 (5 bases). Trimming took off 7 bases at V and 1 base at J, with 13 bases between the two ends. CDR1 and CDR2 from the germline V gene are SNHLY and FYNNEI. The CDR3 is 14 residues long. CDR3 DNA sequence: TGTGCCAGCAAAATGGGACTCTCGAACACTGAAGCTTTCTTT. It specifies CASKMGLSNTEAFF. The entire variable domain, with the rest obtained from reference TRBV2 and TRBJ1-1, is as follows: EPEVTQTPSHQVTQMGQEVILRCVPISNHLYFYWYRQILGQKVEFLVSFYNNEISEKSEIFDDQFSVERPDGSNFTLKIRSTKLEDSAMYFCASKMGLSNTEAFFGQGTRLTVV.